This T cell receptor (beta chain) derives from a study of T-cell reconstitution after alpha-beta-depleted transplantation in children. Turning to this clonotype: A single base separates this from a much larger clone, so it may be a read error.

This CDR3 is built from 16 residues. Germline V CDR1 and CDR2: SGHRS, YFSETQ. V lost 0 bases to trimming and J lost 4 bases, with 14 bases between them. TCRbeta library preparation incorporated unique molecular identifiers. In TCRdb, the PCR reads were re-called with MiXCR into one record per CDR3 protein. Found here are some 240,000 distinct CDR3 sequences, around 12% of them singletons; the top ten hold approximately 2.4%. The input for sequencing was PBMCs from the stem cell graft donor, taken from the stem cell graft. This clonotype originated in a human donor who donated a stem cell graft to a child with acute lymphoblastic leukemia. The V gene is TRBV5-1, the J gene TRBJ2-1, with no clear D. The CDR3 loop reads CASSLAALPPYNEQFF. CDR3 DNA sequence: TGCGCCAGCAGCTTGGCGGCCCTTCCCCCTTACAATGAGCAGTTCTTC.